This is a list of T cell receptor beta chains from one sample in a study of T-cell reconstitution after alpha-beta-depleted transplantation in children. One entry per CDR3 protein results from TCRdb running MiXCR on the PCR reads. The sample lists around 670,000 distinct CDR3 sequences; 10% to 15% were seen once. Sequencing was performed on PBMCs, taken before TCRalphabeta/CD19-depleted stem cell transplant. The receptors were sampled from a girl aged 2 to 10 with congenital amegakaryocytic thrombocytopenia, due to receive a stem cell transplant. Each CDR3 is given with its conserved first and last residue.

>TRBJ2-7|TRBV5-1
CASSLDKYSYEQYF
>TRBJ2-1|TRBV27
CASSYGFENEQFF
>TRBJ2-1|TRBV20-1
CSALPLATTDNEQFF
>TRBJ2-3|TRBV18
CASSPQLTSTDTQYF
>TRBJ1-2|TRBV15
CATWDDGYTF
>TRBJ2-1|TRBV20-1
CSASLANNEQFF
>TRBJ2-2|TRBV11-2
CASSLGLSNTGELFF
>TRBJ2-1|TRBV20-1
CSASRTSGVREQFF
>TRBJ2-7|TRBV27
CASSLSSSAYEQYF
>TRBJ1-2|TRBV6-1
CASSTGGGVSGYTF
>TRBJ2-1|TRBV7-6
CASSLAPGPFYNEQFF
>TRBJ1-5|TRBV3-1
CASSQARNQPQHF
>TRBJ2-7|TRBV7-2
CASSLVSSSGGLEQYF
>TRBJ1-1|TRBV28
CASSPTTDWTEAFF
>TRBJ2-7|TRBV7-8
CASSFGWASSYEQYF
>TRBJ1-5|TRBV20-1
CSVRQNSNQPQHF
>TRBJ2-7|TRBV12-3/TRBV12-4
CASSFPLASYEQYF
>TRBJ2-7|TRBV9
CASSVSRSSEQYF
>TRBJ2-1|TRBV5-1
CASSLRDYGAEQFF
>TRBJ2-7|TRBV20-1
CSARAGKGAGYEQYF
>TRBJ2-1|TRBV29-1
CSVGGATPSRNEQFF
>TRBJ2-3|TRBV5-6
CASSFGFPDTQYF
>TRBJ2-3|TRBV29-1
CSGDSRDTQYF
>TRBJ2-2|TRBV7-8
CASSPGPINTGELFF
>TRBJ2-2|TRBV5-1
CASSFPIEAGELFF
>TRBJ2-3|TRBV20-1
CSAPTGVAGGPVRLTDTQYF